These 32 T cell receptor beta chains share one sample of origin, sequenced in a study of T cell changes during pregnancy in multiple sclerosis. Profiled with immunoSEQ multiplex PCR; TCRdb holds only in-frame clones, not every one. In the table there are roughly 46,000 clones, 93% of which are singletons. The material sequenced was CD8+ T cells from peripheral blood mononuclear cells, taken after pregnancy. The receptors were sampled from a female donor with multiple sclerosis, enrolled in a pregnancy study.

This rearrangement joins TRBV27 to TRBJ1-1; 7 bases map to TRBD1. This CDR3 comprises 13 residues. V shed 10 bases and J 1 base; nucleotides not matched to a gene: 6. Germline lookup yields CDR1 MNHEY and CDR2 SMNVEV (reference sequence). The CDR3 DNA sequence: TGTGCCACTAAGTGGACAGGGAACACTGAAGCTTTCTTT. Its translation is CATKWTGNTEAFF.

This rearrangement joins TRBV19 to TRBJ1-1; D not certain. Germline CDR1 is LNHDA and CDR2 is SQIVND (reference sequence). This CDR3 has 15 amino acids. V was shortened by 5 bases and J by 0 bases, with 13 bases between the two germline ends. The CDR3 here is CASSQGGSLNTEAFF. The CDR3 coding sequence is TGTGCCAGTAGTCAAGGCGGCAGCTTGAACACTGAAGCTTTCTTT.

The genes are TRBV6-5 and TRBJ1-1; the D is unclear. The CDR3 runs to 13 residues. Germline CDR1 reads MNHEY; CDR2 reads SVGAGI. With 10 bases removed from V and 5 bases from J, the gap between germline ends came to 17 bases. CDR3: CATSTQLGTEAFF. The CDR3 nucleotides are TGTGCCACCTCGACTCAACTAGGGACTGAAGCTTTCTTT.

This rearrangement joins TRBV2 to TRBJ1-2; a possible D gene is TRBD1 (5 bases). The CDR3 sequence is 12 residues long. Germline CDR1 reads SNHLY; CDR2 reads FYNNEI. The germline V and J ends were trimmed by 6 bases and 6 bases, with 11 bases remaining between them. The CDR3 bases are TGTGCCAGCAGCGATCGGGGGAATGGCTACACCTTC. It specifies CASSDRGNGYTF.

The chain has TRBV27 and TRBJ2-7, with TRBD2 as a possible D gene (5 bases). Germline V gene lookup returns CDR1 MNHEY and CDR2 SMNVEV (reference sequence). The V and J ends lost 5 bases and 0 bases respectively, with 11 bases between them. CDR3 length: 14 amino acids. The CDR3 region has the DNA TGTGCCAGCAGTCTCTCCGGGATCTCCTACGAGCAGTACTTC. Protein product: CASSLSGISYEQYF.

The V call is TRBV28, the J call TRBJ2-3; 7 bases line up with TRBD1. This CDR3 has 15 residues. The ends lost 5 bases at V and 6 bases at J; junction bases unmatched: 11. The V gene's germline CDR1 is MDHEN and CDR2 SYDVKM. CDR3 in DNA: TGTGCCAGCAGTCCCCGACAGGGTCGTAAGGATACGCAGTATTTT. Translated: CASSPRQGRKDTQYF.

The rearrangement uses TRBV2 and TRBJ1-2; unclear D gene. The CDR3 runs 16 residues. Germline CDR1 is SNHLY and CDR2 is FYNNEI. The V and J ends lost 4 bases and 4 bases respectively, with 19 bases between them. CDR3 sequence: CASSGGPPLFGYGYTF. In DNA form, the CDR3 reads TGTGCCAGCAGTGGTGGGCCGCCTTTATTTGGCTATGGCTACACCTTC.

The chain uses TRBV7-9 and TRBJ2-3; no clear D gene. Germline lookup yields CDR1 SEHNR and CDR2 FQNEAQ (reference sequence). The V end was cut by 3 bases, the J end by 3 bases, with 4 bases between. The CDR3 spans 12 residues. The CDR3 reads CASSFETDTQYF. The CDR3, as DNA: TGTGCCAGCAGCTTTGAGACAGATACGCAGTATTTT. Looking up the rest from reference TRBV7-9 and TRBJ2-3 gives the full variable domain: DTGVSQNPRHKITKRGQNVTFRCDPISEHNRLYWYRQTLGQGPEFLTYFQNEAQLEKSRLLSDRFSAERPKGSFSTLEIQRTEQGDSAMYLCASSFETDTQYFGPGTRLTVL.

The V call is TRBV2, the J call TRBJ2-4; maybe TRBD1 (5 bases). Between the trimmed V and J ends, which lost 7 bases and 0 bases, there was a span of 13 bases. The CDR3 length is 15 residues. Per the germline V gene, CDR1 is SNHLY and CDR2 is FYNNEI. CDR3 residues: CASITGRGAKNIQYF. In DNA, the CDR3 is TGTGCCAGCATAACAGGCCGTGGAGCCAAAAACATTCAGTACTTC.

CDR3 sequence (DNA): TGTGCCAGTAGTATTTCACTAGCGGGGGGGCCGTTCTTC. Amino acid sequence: CASSISLAGGPFF. J is TRBJ2-1 and V is TRBV19, with 13 bases identical to TRBD2. The CDR3 length is 13 residues. Germline lookup yields CDR1 LNHDA and CDR2 SQIVND (reference sequence). Germline trimming cut 3 bases from V and 15 bases from J; bases unmatched to any gene: 5.

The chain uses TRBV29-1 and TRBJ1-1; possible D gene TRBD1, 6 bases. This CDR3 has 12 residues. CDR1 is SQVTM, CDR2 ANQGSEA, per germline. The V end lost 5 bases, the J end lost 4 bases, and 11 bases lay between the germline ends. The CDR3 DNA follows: TGCAGCGTTTGGGGGCGTAGCACTGAAGCTTTCTTT. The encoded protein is CSVWGRSTEAFF.

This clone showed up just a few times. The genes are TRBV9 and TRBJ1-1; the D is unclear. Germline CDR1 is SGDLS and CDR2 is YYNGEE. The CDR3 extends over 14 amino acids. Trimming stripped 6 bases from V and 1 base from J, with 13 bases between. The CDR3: CASKSLGGNTEAFF. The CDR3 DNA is TGTGCCAGCAAAAGCTTGGGAGGGAACACTGAAGCTTTCTTT.

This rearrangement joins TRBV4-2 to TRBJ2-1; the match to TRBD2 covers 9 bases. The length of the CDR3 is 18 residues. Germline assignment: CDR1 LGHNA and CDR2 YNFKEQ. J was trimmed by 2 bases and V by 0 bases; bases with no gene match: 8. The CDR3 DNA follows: TGTGCCAGCAGCCAAGATCAATCAGCGGGGGGAGCCTACAATGAGCAGTTCTTC. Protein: CASSQDQSAGGAYNEQFF.

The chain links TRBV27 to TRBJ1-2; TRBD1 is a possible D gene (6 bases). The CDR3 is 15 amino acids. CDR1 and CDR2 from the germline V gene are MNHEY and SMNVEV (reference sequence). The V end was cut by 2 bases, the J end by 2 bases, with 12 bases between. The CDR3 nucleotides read TGTGCCAGCAGTTTAGACCCCACAGGGAACTATGGCTACACCTTC. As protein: CASSLDPTGNYGYTF.

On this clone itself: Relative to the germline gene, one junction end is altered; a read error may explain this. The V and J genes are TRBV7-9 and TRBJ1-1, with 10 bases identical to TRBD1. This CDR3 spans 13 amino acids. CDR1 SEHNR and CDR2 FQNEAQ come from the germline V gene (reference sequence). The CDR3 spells CASSGQGNAEAFF. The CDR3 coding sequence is TGTGCCAGTTCGGGACAGGGGAACGCTGAAGCTTTCTTT. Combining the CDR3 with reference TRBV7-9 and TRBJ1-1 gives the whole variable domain DTGVSQNPRHKITKRGQNVTFRCDPISEHNRLYWYRQTLGQGPEFLTYFQNEAQLEKSRLLSDRFSAERPKGSFSTLEIQRTEQGDSAMYLCASSGQGNAEAFFGQGTRLTVV.

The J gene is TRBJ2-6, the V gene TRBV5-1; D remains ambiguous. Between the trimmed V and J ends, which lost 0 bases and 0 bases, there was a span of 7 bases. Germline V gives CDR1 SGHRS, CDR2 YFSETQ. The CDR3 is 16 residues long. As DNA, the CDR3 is TGCGCCAGCAGCTTGGTTGGCCCCTCTGGGGCCAACGTCCTGACTTTC. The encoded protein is CASSLVGPSGANVLTF. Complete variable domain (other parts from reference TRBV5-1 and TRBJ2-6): KAGVTQTPRYLIKTRGQQVTLSCSPISGHRSVSWYQQTPGQGLQFLFEYFSETQRNKGNFPGRFSGRQFSNSRSEMNVSTLELGDSALYLCASSLVGPSGANVLTFGAGSRLTVL.

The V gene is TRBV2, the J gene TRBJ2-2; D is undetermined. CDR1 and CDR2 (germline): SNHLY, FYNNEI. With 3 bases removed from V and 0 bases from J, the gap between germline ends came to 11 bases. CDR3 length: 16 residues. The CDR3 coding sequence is TGTGCCAGCAGTGACGCGAGGAACGCGAACACCGGGGAGCTGTTTTTT. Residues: CASSDARNANTGELFF. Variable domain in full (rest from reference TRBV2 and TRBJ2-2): EPEVTQTPSHQVTQMGQEVILRCVPISNHLYFYWYRQILGQKVEFLVSFYNNEISEKSEIFDDQFSVERPDGSNFTLKIRSTKLEDSAMYFCASSDARNANTGELFFGEGSRLTVL.

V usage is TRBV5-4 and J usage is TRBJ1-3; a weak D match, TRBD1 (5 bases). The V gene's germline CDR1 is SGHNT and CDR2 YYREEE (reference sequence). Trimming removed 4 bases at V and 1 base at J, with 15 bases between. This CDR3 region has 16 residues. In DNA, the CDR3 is TGTGCCAGCAGCCCGGAAGTTCAGGGTTCTGGAAACACCATATATTTT. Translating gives CASSPEVQGSGNTIYF. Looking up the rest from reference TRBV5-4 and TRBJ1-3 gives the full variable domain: ETGVTQSPTHLIKTRGQQVTLRCSSQSGHNTVSWYQQALGQGPQFIFQYYREEENGRGNFPPRFSGLQFPNYSSELNVNALELDDSALYLCASSPEVQGSGNTIYFGEGSWLTVV.

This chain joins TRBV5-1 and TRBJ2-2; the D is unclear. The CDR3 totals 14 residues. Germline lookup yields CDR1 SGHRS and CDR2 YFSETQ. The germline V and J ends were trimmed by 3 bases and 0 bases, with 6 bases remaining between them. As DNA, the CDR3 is TGCGCCAGCAGCTCCCTAGCGAACACCGGGGAGCTGTTTTTT. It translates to CASSSLANTGELFF.

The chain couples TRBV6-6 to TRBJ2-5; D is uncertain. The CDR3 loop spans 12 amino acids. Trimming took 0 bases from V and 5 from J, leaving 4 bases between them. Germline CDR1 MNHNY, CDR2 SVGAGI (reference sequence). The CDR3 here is CASSYSSETQYF. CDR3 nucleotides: TGTGCCAGCAGTTACTCTAGTGAGACCCAGTACTTC.

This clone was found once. Here the CDR3 reads CASSASGAYEQFF. CDR3 coding DNA: TGTGCCAGCAGTGCTAGCGGGGCATATGAGCAGTTCTTC. The chain couples TRBV9 to TRBJ2-1; 9 bases agree with TRBD2. The CDR3 has 13 residues. CDR1 SGDLS and CDR2 YYNGEE come from the germline V gene. J gave up 8 bases and V 5 bases, and 5 bases lay outside the gene matches.

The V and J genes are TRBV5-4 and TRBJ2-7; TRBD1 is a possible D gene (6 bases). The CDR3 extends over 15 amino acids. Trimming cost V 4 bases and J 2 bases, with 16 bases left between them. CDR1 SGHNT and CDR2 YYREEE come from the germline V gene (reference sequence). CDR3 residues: CASSDRRQGTYEQYF. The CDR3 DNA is TGTGCCAGCAGCGACAGGAGGCAGGGCACCTACGAGCAGTACTTC.

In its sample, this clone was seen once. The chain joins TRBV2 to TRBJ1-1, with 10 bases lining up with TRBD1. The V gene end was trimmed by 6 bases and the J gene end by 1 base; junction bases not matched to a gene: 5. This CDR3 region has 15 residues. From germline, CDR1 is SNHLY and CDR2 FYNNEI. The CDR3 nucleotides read TGTGCCAGCAGGCCGGGACAGGGGAAGAACACTGAAGCTTTCTTT. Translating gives CASRPGQGKNTEAFF.

This CDR3 reads CASSLRVELGDTQYF. In DNA, the CDR3 is TGTGCCAGCAGCTTACGAGTGGAGTTGGGAGATACGCAGTATTTT. The rearrangement uses TRBV11-2 and TRBJ2-3; no clear D. CDR3 length: 15 residues. CDR1 is SGHAT, CDR2 FQNNGV, per germline. V gave up 2 bases and J gave up 5 bases, with 14 bases separating them.

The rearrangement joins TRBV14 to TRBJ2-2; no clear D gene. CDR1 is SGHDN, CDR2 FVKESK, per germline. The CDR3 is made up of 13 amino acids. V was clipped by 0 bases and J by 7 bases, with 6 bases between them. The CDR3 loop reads CASSQEILGELFF. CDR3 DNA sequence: TGTGCCAGCAGCCAAGAAATCCTCGGGGAGCTGTTTTTT.

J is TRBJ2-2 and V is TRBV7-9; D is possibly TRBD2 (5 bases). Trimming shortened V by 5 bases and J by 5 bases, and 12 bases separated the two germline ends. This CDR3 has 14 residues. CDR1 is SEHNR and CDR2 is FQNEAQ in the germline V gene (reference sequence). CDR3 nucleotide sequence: TGTGCCAGCAGCCGAAGTCCGGGGACCGGGGAGCTGTTTTTT. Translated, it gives CASSRSPGTGELFF.

The CDR3 sequence is CASSNTGAGFRNTEAFF. CDR3 sequence (DNA): TGTGCCAGCAGCAACACAGGGGCAGGTTTTAGGAACACTGAAGCTTTCTTT. The rearrangement uses TRBV28 and TRBJ1-1; 7 bases fit TRBD1. The CDR3 length is 17 residues. From germline, CDR1 is MDHEN and CDR2 SYDVKM. Unmatched junction bases numbered 14, after V lost 6 bases and J lost 1 base.

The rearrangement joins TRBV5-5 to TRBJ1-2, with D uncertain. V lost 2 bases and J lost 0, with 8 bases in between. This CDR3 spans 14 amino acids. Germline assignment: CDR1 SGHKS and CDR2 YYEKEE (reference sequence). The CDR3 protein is CASSFSLSNYGYTF. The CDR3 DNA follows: TGTGCCAGCAGCTTTTCCCTTTCTAACTATGGCTACACCTTC.

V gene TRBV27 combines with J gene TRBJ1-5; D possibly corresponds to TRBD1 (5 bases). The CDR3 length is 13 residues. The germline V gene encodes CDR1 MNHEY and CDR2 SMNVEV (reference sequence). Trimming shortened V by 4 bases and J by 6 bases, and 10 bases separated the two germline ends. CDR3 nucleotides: TGTGCCAGCAGTTCGGGGGTCAGTCAGCCCCAGCATTTT. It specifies CASSSGVSQPQHF.

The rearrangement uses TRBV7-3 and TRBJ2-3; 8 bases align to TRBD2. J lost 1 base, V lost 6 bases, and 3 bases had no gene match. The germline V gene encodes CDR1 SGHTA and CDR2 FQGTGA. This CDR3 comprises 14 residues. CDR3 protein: CASRPTSGTDTQYF. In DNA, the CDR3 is TGTGCCAGCAGGCCGACTAGCGGCACAGATACGCAGTATTTT.

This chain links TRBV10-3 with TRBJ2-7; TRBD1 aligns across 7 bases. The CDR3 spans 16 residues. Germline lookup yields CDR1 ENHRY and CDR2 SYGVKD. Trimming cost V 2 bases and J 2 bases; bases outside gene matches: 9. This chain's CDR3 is CAISEPAGTEPYEQYF. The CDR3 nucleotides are TGTGCCATCAGTGAGCCTGCCGGGACAGAGCCCTACGAGCAGTACTTC.

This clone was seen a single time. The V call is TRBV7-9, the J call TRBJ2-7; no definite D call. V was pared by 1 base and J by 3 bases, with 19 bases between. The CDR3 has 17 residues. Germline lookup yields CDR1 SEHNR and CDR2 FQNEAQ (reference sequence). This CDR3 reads CASSLDFFDSPDYEQYF. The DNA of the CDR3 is TGTGCCAGCAGCTTAGATTTTTTCGACTCACCGGACTACGAGCAGTACTTC.